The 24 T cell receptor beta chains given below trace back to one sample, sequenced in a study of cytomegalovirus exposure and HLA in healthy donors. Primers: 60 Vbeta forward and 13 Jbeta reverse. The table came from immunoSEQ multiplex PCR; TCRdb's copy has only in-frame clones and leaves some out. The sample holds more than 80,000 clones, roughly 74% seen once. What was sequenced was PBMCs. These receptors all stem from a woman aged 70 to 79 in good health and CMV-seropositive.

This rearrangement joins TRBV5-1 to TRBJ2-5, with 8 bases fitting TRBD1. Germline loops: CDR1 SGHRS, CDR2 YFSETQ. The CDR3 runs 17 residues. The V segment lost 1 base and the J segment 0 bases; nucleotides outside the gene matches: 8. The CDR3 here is CASSLLFRGQDQETQYF. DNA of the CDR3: TGCGCCAGCAGCTTGTTATTCCGGGGACAGGACCAAGAGACCCAGTACTTC.

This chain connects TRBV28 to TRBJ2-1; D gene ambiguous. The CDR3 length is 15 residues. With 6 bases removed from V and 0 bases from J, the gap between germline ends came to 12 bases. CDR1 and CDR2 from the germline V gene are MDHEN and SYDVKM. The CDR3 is CASSPSLVSYNEQFF. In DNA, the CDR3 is TGTGCCAGCAGCCCGAGCCTCGTCTCCTACAATGAGCAGTTCTTC.

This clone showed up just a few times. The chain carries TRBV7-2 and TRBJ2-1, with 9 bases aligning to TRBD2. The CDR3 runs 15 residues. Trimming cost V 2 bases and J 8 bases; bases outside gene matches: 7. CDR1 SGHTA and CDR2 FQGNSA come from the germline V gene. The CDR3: CASSLTVAGADEQFF. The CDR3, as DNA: TGTGCCAGCAGCTTAACGGTAGCGGGAGCGGATGAGCAGTTCTTC.

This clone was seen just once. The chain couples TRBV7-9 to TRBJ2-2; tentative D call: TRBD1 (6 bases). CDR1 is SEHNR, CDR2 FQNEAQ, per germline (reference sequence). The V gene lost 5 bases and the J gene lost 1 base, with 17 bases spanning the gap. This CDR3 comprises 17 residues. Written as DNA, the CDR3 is TGTGCCAGCAGCCTTGGGCCGGGACACGTGAACACCGGGGAGCTGTTTTTT. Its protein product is CASSLGPGHVNTGELFF.

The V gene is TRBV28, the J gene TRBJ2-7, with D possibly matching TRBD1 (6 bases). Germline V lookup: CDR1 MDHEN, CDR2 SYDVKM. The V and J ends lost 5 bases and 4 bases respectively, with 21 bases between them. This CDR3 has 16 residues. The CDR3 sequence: CASSRYAGATAYEQYF. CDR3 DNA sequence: TGTGCCAGCAGTCGCTATGCAGGGGCAACAGCGTACGAGCAGTACTTC.

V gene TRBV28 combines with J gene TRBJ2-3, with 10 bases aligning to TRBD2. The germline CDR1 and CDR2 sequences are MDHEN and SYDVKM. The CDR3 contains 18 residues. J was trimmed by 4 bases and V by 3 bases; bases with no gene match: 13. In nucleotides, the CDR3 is TGTGCCAGCAGTTTCTTTTATTCGACTAGCGGGCGAGCAGATACGCAGTATTTT. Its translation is CASSFFYSTSGRADTQYF.

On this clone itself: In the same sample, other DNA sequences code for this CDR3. The CDR3 region has the DNA TGTGCCAGCAGCGTCGGGACAGCTAGCAATCAGCCCCAGCATTTT. It encodes CASSVGTASNQPQHF. V and J are TRBV2 and TRBJ1-5, with 7 bases fitting TRBD1. The CDR3 covers 15 residues. Germline CDR1 and CDR2: SNHLY and FYNNEI. Germline trimming cut 6 bases from V and 0 bases from J; bases unmatched to any gene: 5.

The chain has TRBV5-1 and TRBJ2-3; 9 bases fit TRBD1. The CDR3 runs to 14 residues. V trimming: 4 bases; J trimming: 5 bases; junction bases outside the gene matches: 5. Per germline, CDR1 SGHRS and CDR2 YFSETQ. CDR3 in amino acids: CASSPWTGVDTQYF. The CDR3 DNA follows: TGCGCCAGCAGCCCTTGGACAGGGGTAGATACGCAGTATTTT.

CDR3 amino acids: CAISDGLAGNEQFF. CDR3 coding DNA: TGTGCCATCAGTGATGGACTAGCGGGAAATGAGCAGTTCTTC. V usage is TRBV10-3 and J usage is TRBJ2-1; 12 bases agree with TRBD2. CDR1 is ENHRY, CDR2 SYGVKD, per germline. The CDR3 runs to 14 residues. J lost 7 bases, V lost 3 bases, and 1 base had no gene match.

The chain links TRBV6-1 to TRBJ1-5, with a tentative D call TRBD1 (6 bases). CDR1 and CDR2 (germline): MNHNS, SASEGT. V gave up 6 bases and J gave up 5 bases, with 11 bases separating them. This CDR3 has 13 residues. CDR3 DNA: TGTGCCAGCAGCTGGACAGCACATCAGCCCCAGCATTTT. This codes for CASSWTAHQPQHF.

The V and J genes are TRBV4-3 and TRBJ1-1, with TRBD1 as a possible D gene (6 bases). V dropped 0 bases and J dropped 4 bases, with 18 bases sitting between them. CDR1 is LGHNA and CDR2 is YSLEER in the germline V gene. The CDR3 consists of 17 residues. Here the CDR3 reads CASSQDGVGVGGTEAFF. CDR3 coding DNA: TGCGCCAGCAGCCAAGATGGGGTAGGGGTAGGGGGCACTGAAGCTTTCTTT.

DNA of the CDR3: TGTGCCAGCAGCTCTGACAGGGTAGATGGCTACACCTTC. Amino acids: CASSSDRVDGYTF. V and J are TRBV5-6 and TRBJ1-2; 7 nucleotides align to TRBD1. Germline CDR1 and CDR2: SGHDT and YYEEEE. V lost 3 bases, J lost 6 bases, and 5 bases stayed unmatched. CDR3 length: 13 amino acids.

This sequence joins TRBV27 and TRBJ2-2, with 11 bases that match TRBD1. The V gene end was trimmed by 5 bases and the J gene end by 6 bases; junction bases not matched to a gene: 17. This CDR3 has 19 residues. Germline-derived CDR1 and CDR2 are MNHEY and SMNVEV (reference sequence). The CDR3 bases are TGTGCCAGCAGTCCCCCCCGGACAGGGGGCGTCAAGTCTTCCGGGGAGCTGTTTTTT. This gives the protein CASSPPRTGGVKSSGELFF.

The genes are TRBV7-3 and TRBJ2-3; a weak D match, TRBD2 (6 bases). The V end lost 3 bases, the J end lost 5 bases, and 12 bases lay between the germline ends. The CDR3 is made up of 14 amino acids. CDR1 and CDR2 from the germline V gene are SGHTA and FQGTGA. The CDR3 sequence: CASSLGRGIDTQYF. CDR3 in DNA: TGTGCCAGCAGCTTGGGTCGGGGGATAGATACGCAGTATTTT. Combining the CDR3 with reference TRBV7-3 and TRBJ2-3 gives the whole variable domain GAGVSQTPSNKVTEKGKYVELRCDPISGHTALYWYRQSLGQGPEFLIYFQGTGAADDSGLPNDRFFAVRPEGSVSTLKIQRTERGDSAVYLCASSLGRGIDTQYFGPGTRLTVL.

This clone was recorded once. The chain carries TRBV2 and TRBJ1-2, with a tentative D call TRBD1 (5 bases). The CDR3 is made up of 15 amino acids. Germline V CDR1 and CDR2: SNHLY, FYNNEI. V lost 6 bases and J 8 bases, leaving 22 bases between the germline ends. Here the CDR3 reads CASSEIGAGSSGYTF. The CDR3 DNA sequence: TGTGCCAGCAGCGAAATAGGGGCAGGGTCCAGCGGCTACACCTTC. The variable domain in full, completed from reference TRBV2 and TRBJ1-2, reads EPEVTQTPSHQVTQMGQEVILRCVPISNHLYFYWYRQILGQKVEFLVSFYNNEISEKSEIFDDQFSVERPDGSNFTLKIRSTKLEDSAMYFCASSEIGAGSSGYTFGSGTRLTVV.

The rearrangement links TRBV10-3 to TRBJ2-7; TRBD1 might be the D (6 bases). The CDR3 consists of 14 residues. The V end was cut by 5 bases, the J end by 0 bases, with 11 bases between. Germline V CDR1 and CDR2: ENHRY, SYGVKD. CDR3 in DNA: TGTGCCATCAGTCCGTGGGGGCTCTCCTACGAGCAGTACTTC. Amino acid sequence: CAISPWGLSYEQYF.

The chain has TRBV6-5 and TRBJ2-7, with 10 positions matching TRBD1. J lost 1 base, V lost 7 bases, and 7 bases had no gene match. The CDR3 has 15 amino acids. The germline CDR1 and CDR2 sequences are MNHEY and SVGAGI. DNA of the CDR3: TGTGCCAGCAAGCTAGACAGGGGGCTTTCCTACGAGCAGTACTTC. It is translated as CASKLDRGLSYEQYF.

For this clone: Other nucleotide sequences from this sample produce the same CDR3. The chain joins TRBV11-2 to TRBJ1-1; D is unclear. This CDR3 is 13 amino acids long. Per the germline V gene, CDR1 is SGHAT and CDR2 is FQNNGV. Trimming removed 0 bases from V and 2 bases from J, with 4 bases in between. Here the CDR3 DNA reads TGTGCCAGCAGCTTAGACAGAAACACTGAAGCTTTCTTT. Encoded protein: CASSLDRNTEAFF.

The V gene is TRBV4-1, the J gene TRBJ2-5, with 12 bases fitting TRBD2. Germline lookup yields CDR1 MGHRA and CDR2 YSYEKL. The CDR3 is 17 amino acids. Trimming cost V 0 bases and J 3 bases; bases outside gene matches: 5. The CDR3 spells CASSQDQRLAGEETQYF. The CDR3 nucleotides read TGCGCCAGCAGCCAAGATCAACGACTAGCGGGGGAAGAGACCCAGTACTTC.

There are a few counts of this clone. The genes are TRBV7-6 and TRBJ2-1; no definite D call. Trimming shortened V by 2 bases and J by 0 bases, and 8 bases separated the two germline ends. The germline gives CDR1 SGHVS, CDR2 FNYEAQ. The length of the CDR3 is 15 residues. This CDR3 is CASSLTTSSYNEQFF. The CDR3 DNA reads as TGTGCCAGCAGCTTAACGACAAGCTCCTACAATGAGCAGTTCTTC.

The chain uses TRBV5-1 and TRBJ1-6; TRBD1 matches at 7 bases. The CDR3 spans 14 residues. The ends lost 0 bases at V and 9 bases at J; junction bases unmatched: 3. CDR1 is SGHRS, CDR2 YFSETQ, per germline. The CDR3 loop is CASSLDRGRSPLHF. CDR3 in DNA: TGCGCCAGCAGCTTGGACAGGGGTCGTTCACCCCTCCACTTT.

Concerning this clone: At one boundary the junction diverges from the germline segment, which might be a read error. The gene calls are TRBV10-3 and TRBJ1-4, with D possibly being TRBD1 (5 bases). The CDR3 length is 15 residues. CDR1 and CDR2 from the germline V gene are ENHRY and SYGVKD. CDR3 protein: CASSYLFGGDEKLFF. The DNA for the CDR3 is TGTGCCAGCAGTTACTTGTTCGGAGGGGATGAAAAACTGTTTTTT.

The DNA of the CDR3 is TGTGCCAGCAGCCCGGACAGGATGAACACCGGGGAGCTGTTTTTT. Translation: CASSPDRMNTGELFF. V and J are TRBV11-2 and TRBJ2-2; 7 nucleotides line up with TRBD1. CDR1 is SGHAT, CDR2 FQNNGV, per germline. Unmatched junction bases numbered 4, after V lost 5 bases and J lost 1 base. This CDR3 comprises 15 residues.

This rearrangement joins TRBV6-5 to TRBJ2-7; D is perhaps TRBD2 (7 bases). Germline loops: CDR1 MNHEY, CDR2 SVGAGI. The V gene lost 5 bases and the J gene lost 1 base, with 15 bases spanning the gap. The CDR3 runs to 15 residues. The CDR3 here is CASSLTGGNSYEQYF. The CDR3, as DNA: TGTGCCAGCAGTCTTACGGGGGGCAATTCCTACGAGCAGTACTTC.